The source of this T cell receptor beta chain is a study of control samples from healthy donors and cancer patients. Trimming removed 6 bases from V and 4 bases from J; junction bases left unmatched: 2. This CDR3 comprises 13 residues. Assay: immunoSEQ multiplex PCR; the TCRdb copy retains only in-frame clones and omits some. The sample contains approximately 58,000 clones, around 87% of which appear only once. This clone was recorded only once. The chain is built from TRBV12-3 or TRBV12-4 and TRBJ2-7, with 11 bases identical to TRBD1. Sequencing input: PBMCs. The TCR was taken from a man in his 60s with head and neck cancer. The DNA for the CDR3 is TGTGCCAGCAGGGACAGGGGGCGGTACGAGCAGTACTTC. Its translation: CASRDRGRYEQYF.